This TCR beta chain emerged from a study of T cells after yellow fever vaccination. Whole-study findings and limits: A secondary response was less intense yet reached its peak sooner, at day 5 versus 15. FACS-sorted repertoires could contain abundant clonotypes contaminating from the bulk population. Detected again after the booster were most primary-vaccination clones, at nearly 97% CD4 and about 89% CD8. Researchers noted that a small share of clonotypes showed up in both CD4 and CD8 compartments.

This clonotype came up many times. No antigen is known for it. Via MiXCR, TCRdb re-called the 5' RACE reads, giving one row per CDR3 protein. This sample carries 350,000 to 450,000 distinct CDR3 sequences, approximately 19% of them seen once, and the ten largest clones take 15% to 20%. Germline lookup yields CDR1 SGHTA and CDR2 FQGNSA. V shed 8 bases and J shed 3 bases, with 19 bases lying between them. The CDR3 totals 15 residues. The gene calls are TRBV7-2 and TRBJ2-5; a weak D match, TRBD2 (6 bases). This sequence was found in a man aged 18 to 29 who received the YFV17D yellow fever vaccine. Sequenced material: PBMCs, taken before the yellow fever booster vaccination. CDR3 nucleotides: TGTGCCAGCTCCTTTAACTGGGGCGGGGAAGAGACCCAGTACTTC. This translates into CASSFNWGGEETQYF.